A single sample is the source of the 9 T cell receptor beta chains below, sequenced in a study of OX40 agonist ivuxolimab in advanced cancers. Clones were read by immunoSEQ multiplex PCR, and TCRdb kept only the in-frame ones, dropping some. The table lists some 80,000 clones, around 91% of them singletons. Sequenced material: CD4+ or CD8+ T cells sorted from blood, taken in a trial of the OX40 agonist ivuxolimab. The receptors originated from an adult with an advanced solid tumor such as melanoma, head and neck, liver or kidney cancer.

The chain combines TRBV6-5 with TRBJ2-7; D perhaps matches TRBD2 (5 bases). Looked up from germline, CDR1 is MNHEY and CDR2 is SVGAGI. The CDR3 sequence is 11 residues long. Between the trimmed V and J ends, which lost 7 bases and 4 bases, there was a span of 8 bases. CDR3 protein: CASNEGYEQYF. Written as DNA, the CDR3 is TGTGCCAGCAATGAGGGATACGAGCAGTACTTC.

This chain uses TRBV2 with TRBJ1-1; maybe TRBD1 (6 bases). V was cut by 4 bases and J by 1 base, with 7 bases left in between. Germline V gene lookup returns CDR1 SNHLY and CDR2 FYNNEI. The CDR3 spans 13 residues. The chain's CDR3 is CASSAGQNTEAFF. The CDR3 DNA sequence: TGTGCCAGCAGTGCGGGACAGAACACTGAAGCTTTCTTT.

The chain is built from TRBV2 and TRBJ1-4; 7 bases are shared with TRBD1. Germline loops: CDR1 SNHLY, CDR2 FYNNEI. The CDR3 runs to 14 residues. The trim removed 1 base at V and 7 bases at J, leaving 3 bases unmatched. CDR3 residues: CASSEGTGVEKLFF. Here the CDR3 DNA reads TGTGCCAGCAGTGAAGGAACAGGGGTTGAAAAACTGTTTTTT.

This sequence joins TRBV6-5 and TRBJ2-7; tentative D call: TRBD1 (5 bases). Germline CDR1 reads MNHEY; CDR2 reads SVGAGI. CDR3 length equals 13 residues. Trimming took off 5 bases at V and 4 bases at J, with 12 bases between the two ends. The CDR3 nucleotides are TGTGCCAGCAGTGCGACAGAAGGTTACGAGCAGTACTTC. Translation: CASSATEGYEQYF.

CDR3 sequence (DNA): TGCGCCAGCAGCTTGGCCGGACAGAACAGCTATGGCTACACCTTC. Translating gives CASSLAGQNSYGYTF. The rearrangement links TRBV5-1 to TRBJ1-2, with D maybe TRBD1 (6 bases). The CDR3 is 15 amino acids. V was clipped by 0 bases and J by 4 bases, with 13 bases between them. Germline loops: CDR1 SGHRS, CDR2 YFSETQ.

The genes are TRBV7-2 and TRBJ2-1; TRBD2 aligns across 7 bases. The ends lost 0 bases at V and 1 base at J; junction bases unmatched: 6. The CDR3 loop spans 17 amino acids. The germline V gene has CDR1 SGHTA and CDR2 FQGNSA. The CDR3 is CASSLARGSASYNEQFF. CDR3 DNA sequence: TGTGCCAGCAGCTTAGCGCGGGGGAGTGCATCCTACAATGAGCAGTTCTTC.

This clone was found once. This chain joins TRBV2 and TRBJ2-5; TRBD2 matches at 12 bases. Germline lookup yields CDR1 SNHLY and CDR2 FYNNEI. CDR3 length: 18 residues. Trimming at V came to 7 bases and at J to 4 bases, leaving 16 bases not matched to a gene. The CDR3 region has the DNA TGTGCCAGCATTCGGGATCTAGCGGGAGGGCCAAGGAGAGAGACCCAGTACTTC. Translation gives CASIRDLAGGPRRETQYF.

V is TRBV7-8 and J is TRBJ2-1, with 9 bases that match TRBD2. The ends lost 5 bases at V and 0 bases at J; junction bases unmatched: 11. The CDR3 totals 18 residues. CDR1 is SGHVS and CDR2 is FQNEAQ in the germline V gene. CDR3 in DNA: TGTGCCAGCAGCCCGTCAGGGATAGCGGGAGCCTCCTACAATGAGCAGTTCTTC. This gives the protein CASSPSGIAGASYNEQFF.

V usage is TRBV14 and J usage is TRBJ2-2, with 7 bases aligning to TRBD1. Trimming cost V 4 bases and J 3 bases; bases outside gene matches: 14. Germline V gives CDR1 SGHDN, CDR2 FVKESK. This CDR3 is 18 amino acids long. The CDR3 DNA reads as TGTGCCAGCAGCCCTCAGACAGGGTTGTATTCAGACACCGGGGAGCTGTTTTTT. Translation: CASSPQTGLYSDTGELFF.